This is a list of T cell receptor beta chains from one sample in a study of regulatory T cells in long-lasting Graves disease. TCRdb redid the calling of the multiplex PCR reads with MiXCR, one entry per CDR3 protein. This sample carries 350,000 to 450,000 distinct CDR3 sequences, 10% to 15% of them seen once, and the ten largest clones take approximately 17%. This same sample was also part of a study on T cells in Graves' hyperthyroidism and ophthalmopathy.

Specimen: peripheral blood mononuclear cells (PBMCs), collected at new diagnosis, from a patient treated with antithyroid drugs. All receptors come from a woman under 30 with Graves disease. Each CDR3 is given with its conserved first and last residue. The D gene is left open where the match is weak. The size field is filled for only some rows; it gives once, few, many or a size class.

TRBD1	TRBV7-9	many	TRBJ2-3	TGCGCCAGCAGCTGGGGGGACAGGGAATCCGCCACAGATACGCAGTATTTT	CASSWGDRESATDTQYF
.	TRBV6-2/TRBV6-3	many	TRBJ2-7	TGTGCCAGCAGTTACTCGAGGGTAAACCCCTACGAGCAGTACTTC	CASSYSRVNPYEQYF
TRBD1	TRBV20-1	many	TRBJ2-7	TGCAGTGCTAACCCTCAGATAGGGGGCGGATACGAGCAGTACTTC	CSANPQIGGGYEQYF
.	TRBV6-1	.	TRBJ2-1	TGTGCCAGCAATGATAGGGTGAATGAGCAGTTCTTC	CASNDRVNEQFF
.	TRBV12-3/TRBV12-4	many	TRBJ2-1	TGTGCCAGCACCCCCTTAGCTAGCGATGAGCAGTTCTTC	CASTPLASDEQFF
TRBD2	TRBV20-1	.	TRBJ2-3	TGCAGTGCTAGCCGGACTAGCGGGAGCGCAGATACGCAGTATTTT	CSASRTSGSADTQYF
.	TRBV20-1	.	TRBJ1-3	TGCAGTGCTAGAGTACAGGGAGTGGGGAACACCATATATTTT	CSARVQGVGNTIYF
TRBD2	TRBV7-6	many	TRBJ2-1	TGTGCCAGCAGCTTAGTCTATGGACTAGCGGGAAGCAATGAGCAGTTCTTC	CASSLVYGLAGSNEQFF
TRBD2	TRBV12-3/TRBV12-4	once	TRBJ2-2	TGTGCCAGCAGTTTAGCTAGCGGGGGGGCAGGCACCGGGGAGCTGTTTTTT	CASSLASGGAGTGELFF
.	TRBV27	many	TRBJ1-1	TGTGCCAGCAGTTCCCTAGGGACCCAGCAGGCTTTCTTT	CASSSLGTQQAFF
TRBD1	TRBV12-3/TRBV12-4	many	TRBJ1-1	TGTGCCAGCAGGGGACAGGGGTACACTGAAGCTTTCTTT	CASRGQGYTEAFF